The 5 T cell receptor beta chains below all came from one sample that was sequenced in a study of cytotoxic CD8 clonotypes in ibrutinib-treated CLL. Here immunoSEQ multiplex PCR was the method, and the copy in TCRdb shows in-frame clones only, minus some. The sample contains about 180,000 clones, 84% of which appear only once. The specimen was PBMCs, collected after 24 months of ibrutinib treatment. These receptors were obtained from a human donor with chronic lymphocytic leukemia.

This chain joins TRBV28 and TRBJ2-1; D might be TRBD1 or TRBD2, each matching 5 bases. The germline V gene encodes CDR1 MDHEN and CDR2 SYDVKM. There are 15 residues in the CDR3. For the CDR3, the DNA is TGTGCGACACTTGGGACGGCGTCCTCCTACAATGAGCAGTTCTTC. This translates into CATLGTASSYNEQFF.

This chain uses TRBV7-2 with TRBJ2-1; 9 nucleotides line up with TRBD2. Looked up from germline, CDR1 is SGHTA and CDR2 is FQGNSA. This CDR3 comprises 17 residues. The junction had 10 bases not matched to a gene; V was cut back by 4 bases and J by 3 bases. The DNA for the CDR3 is TGTGCCAGCAGCTCTCGCCCGACTAGCGGAGGCTACAATGAGCAGTTCTTC. It encodes CASSSRPTSGGYNEQFF.

The chain recombines TRBV21-1 with TRBJ2-7; TRBD1, the table's D call, lacks a check against the DNA. TRBV21-1 corresponds to a pseudogene. The CDR3 covers 14 residues. CDR3 nucleotides: TGTGCCAGCAGCAAATACAGGGTCCCCTACGAGCAGTACTTC. It yields the protein CASSKYRVPYEQYF.

The chain links TRBV7-9 to TRBJ2-5; D unclear. Germline values: CDR1 SEHNR, CDR2 FQNEAQ (reference sequence). This CDR3 is built from 12 residues. Trimming removed 5 bases at V and 7 bases at J, with 11 bases between. The CDR3 spells CASSNLSGTQYF. CDR3 bases: TGTGCCAGCAGCAACCTCTCGGGGACCCAGTACTTC. Together with reference TRBV7-9 and TRBJ2-5, the CDR3 gives the full variable domain: DTGVSQNPRHKITKRGQNVTFRCDPISEHNRLYWYRQTLGQGPEFLTYFQNEAQLEKSRLLSDRFSAERPKGSFSTLEIQRTEQGDSAMYLCASSNLSGTQYFGPGTRLLVL.

V gene TRBV5-1 combines with J gene TRBJ2-7; 9 bases agree with TRBD2. Germline lookup yields CDR1 SGHRS and CDR2 YFSETQ. The trim removed 0 bases at V and 6 bases at J, leaving 7 bases unmatched. The CDR3 is made up of 15 amino acids. CDR3 nucleotide sequence: TGCGCCAGCAGCTTGGGGACTAGCGATTTAGCCGAGCAGTACTTC. It specifies CASSLGTSDLAEQYF.